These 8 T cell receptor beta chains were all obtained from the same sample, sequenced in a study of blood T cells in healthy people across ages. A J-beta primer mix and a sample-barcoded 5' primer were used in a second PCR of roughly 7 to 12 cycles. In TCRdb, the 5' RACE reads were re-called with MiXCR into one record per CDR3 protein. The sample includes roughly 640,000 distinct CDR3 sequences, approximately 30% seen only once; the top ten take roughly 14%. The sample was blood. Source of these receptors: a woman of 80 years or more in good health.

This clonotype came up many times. CDR3 nucleotides: TGTGCCAGCAGCTTCGACAGGGTCTCGTATAATTCACCCCTCCACTTT. This sequence encodes CASSFDRVSYNSPLHF. The chain uses TRBV7-2 and TRBJ1-6; 7 bases line up with TRBD1. CDR1 and CDR2 (germline): SGHTA, FQGNSA. CDR3 length: 16 amino acids. J lost 4 bases, V lost 3 bases, and 6 bases had no gene match.

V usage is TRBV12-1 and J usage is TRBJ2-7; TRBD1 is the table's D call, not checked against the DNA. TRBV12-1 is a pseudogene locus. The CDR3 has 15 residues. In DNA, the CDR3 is TGTGCCAGCAACTGGGGCCGGGAGCCCTCCTACGAGCAGTACTTC. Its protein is CASNWGREPSYEQYF.

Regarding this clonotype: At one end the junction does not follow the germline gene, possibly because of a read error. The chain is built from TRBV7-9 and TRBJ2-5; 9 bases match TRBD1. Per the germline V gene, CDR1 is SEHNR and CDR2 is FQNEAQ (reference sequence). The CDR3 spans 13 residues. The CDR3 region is CASSGTGTETRYF. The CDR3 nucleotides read TGTGCCAGCAGTGGGACAGGGACGGAGACCCGGTACTTC.

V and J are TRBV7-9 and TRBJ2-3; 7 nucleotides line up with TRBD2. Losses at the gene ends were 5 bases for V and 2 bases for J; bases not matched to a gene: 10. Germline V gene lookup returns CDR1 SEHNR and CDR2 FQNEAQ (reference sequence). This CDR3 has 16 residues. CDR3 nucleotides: TGTGCCAGCAGCCCCTCTCCTAGCGGAGTCACAGATACGCAGTATTTT. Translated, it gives CASSPSPSGVTDTQYF. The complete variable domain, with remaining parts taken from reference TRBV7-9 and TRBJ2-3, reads DTGVSQNPRHKITKRGQNVTFRCDPISEHNRLYWYRQTLGQGPEFLTYFQNEAQLEKSRLLSDRFSAERPKGSFSTLEIQRTEQGDSAMYLCASSPSPSGVTDTQYFGPGTRLTVL.

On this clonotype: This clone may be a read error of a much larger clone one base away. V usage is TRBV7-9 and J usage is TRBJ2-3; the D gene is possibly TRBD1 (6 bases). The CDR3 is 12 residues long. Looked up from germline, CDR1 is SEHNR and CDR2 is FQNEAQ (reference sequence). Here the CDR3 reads CAGSSTGYTQYF. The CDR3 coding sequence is TGTGCCGGCAGCAGCACAGGGTATACGCAGTATTTT.

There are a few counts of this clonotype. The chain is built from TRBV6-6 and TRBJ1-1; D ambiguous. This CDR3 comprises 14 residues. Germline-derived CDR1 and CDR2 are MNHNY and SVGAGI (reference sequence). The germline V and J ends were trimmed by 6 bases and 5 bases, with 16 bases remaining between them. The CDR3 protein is CASSPPIQSTEAFF. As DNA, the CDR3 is TGTGCCAGCAGCCCACCCATACAGAGTACTGAAGCTTTCTTT.

The CDR3 DNA reads as TGTGCCAGCAGTGACGAGAGCACCGGGGAGCTGTTTTTT. Protein product: CASSDESTGELFF. This chain joins TRBV2 and TRBJ2-2; D uncertain. V shed 3 bases and J shed 4 bases, with 6 bases lying between them. The germline gives CDR1 SNHLY, CDR2 FYNNEI. The CDR3 has 13 amino acids. Supplemented by reference TRBV2 and TRBJ2-2, the full variable domain reads EPEVTQTPSHQVTQMGQEVILRCVPISNHLYFYWYRQILGQKVEFLVSFYNNEISEKSEIFDDQFSVERPDGSNFTLKIRSTKLEDSAMYFCASSDESTGELFFGEGSRLTVL.

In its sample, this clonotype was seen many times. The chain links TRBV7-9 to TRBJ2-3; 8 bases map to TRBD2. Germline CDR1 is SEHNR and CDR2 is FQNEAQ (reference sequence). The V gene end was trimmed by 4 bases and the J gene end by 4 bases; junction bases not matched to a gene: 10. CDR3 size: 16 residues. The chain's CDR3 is CASSWSGGGGADTQYF. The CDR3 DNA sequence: TGTGCCAGCAGCTGGAGCGGGGGAGGCGGCGCAGATACGCAGTATTTT.